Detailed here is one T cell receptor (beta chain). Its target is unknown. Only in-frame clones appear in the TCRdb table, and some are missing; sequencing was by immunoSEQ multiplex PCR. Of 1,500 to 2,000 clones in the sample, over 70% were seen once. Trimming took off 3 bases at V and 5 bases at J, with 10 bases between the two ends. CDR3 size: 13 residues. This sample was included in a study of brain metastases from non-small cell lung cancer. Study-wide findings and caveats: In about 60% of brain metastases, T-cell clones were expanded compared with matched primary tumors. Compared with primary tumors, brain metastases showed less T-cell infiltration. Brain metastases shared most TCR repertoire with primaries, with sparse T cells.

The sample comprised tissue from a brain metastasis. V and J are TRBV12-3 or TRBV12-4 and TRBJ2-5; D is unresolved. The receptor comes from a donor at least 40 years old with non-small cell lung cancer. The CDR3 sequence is CASSFGWRETQYF. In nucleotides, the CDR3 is TGTGCCAGCAGTTTTGGGTGGCGGGAGACCCAGTACTTC.